This TCR beta chain stems from a study of tumor-infiltrating lymphocytes in localized non-small cell lung cancer. Only in-frame clones appear in the TCRdb table, and some are missing; sequencing was by immunoSEQ multiplex PCR. The table records around 16,000 clones, roughly 69% of them present only once. The CDR3 runs to 15 residues. Per germline, CDR1 SGHRS and CDR2 YFSETQ. The V end was cut by 0 bases, the J end by 2 bases, with 12 bases between. The receptor was derived from a human donor with non-small cell lung cancer. The sample taken for sequencing was lung tumor tissue. This chain uses TRBV5-1 with TRBJ2-7; D call uncertain. DNA of the CDR3: TGCGCCAGCAGCTTGGGTTTAGGGATAACCTACGAGCAGTACTTC. Amino acid sequence: CASSLGLGITYEQYF.